This T cell receptor (beta chain) is drawn from a study of response to subunit inactivated influenza vaccine. In TCRdb, the RT-PCR reads were re-called with MiXCR into one record per CDR3 protein. Of roughly 500,000 distinct CDR3 sequences in the sample, 15% to 20% were seen once. The sample holds a few counts of this clonotype. Its antigen is as yet unknown. Study-level findings and limits: Seasonal influenza vaccination, on each occasion, was suggested by the authors to recruit few new T cells.

Looked up from germline, CDR1 is SGHRS and CDR2 is YFSETQ. Trimming cost V 6 bases and J 0 bases, with 18 bases left between them. This CDR3 contains 16 residues. V gene TRBV5-1 combines with J gene TRBJ1-1, with D perhaps TRBD1 (6 bases). This TCR was recovered from a man aged 45-69 years who received an inactivated influenza vaccine. The input for sequencing was CD4+ T cells sorted from PBMCs, taken roughly 24 months after vaccination. The CDR3 nucleotides are TGCGCCAGCACCGTTGGTGTTACAGGGATGAACACTGAAGCTTTCTTT. It specifies CASTVGVTGMNTEAFF. Full variable domain (missing parts from reference TRBV5-1 and TRBJ1-1): KAGVTQTPRYLIKTRGQQVTLSCSPISGHRSVSWYQQTPGQGLQFLFEYFSETQRNKGNFPGRFSGRQFSNSRSEMNVSTLELGDSALYLCASTVGVTGMNTEAFFGQGTRLTVV.